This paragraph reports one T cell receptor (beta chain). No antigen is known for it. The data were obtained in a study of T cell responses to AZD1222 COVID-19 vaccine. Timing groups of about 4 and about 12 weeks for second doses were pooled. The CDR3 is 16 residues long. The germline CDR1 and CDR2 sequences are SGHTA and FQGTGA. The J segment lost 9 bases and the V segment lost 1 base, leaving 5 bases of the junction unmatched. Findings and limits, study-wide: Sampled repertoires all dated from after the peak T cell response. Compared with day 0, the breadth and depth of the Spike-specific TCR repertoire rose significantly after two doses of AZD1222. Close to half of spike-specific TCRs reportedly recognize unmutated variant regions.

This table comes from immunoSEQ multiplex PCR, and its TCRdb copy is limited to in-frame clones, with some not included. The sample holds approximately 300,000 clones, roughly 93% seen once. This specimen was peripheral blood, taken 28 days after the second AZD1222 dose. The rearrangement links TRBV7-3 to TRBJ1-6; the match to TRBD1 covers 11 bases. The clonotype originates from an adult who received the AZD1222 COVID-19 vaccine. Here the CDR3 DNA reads TGTGCCAGCAGCTTAAGGGGGACAGGGGGTAGTTCACCCCTCCACTTT. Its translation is CASSLRGTGGSSPLHF.